This TCR beta chain came from a study of shared clonotypes between healthy human individuals (dated by TCRdb to about 2020). Describing the broader study: Two women and a few men aged 18 to 49 years were included in the cohort. For each donor, CD4 naive and CD4 memory were each run on three plates, CD8 naive on two plates, and CD8 memory on one plate. To estimate repertoire size and how much clonotypes are shared between individuals, the study performed deep sequencing of blood TCR repertoires from a few healthy adults. Libraries were prepared and TCR repertoires were sequenced by different laboratories using diverse techniques, in order to increase sequencing depth and limit assay-specific biases. Leukapheresis yielded between about 0.8 and 8.9 billion PBMCs per donor.

Including cysteine and phenylalanine, the CDR3 has 13 amino acids. Only the CDR3 portion is preserved as DNA: 39 bases, with reading frame beginning at the first base. V is cut by 1 base and J by 8 bases, and the space between the germline ends is 9 bases. CDR1 is given as MGHRA and CDR2 as YSYEKL, both from the germline V gene. A remark on this clone: Its antigen specificity is not known. Per-nucleotide qualities are absent, and no much larger clonotype sits a single base away.

Using the deep immunoSEQ assay, TCR CDR3 regions were amplified from genomic DNA by multiplex PCR. For each cell subset, the extracted genomic DNA was distributed evenly across all wells of several immunoSEQ 96-well plates, and each plate served as one replicate. For sorted subsets, around 0.2 ug genomic DNA, equal to about 30,000 T cell genomes, was loaded into each replicate PCR. Purified libraries were measured with a Qubit 3.0 fluorometer, size-checked on a Bioanalyzer 2100, and measured again with the KAPA Library Quantification kit. Each immunoSEQ 96-well plate was sequenced on its own single-read 150-cycle Illumina NextSeq 550 flow cell. The study's own analysis went as follows. Because the immunoSEQ output included only junctional sequences and no quality scores, the filtering could not be the same as the filtering used for full-length reads. To assign V/J genes and CDR3, sequences were annotated using PyIR, a Python wrapper for IgBLAST v1.9, with IMGT germline references. Reads were filtered out if the reads had weak V/J assignments (E-value above 1e-6), no CDR3, stop codons, out-of-frame junctions, or ambiguous translated residues. V3J clonotypes were defined as sequences sharing an identical inferred V gene, J gene, and CDR3 amino acid sequence. Percentage overlap between repertoires was computed as shared unique clonotypes divided by the size of the smaller repertoire. RTK rarefaction, the Chao1 estimator, and Recon v2.1 estimates of unobserved clonotypes were used to assess repertoire richness. OLGA was used to compute generation probabilities for all TCRbeta clonotypes that the gDNA method yielded from a handful of donors. Sourced from immuneACCESS, this table was stored by TCRdb with only in-frame sequences that have V and J called. A share of the clones is absent; for the studies checked, an unresolved V gene accounts for under half, and the remainder has no known explanation. V and J calls and clone size are copied from that table; D and trimming were computed from the DNA. The sample table records around 1.9 million clones; about 93% of these occur just once. Of the sample, over 1.5% is held by the ten largest clones.

The paper's findings and limits, for the study overall: Incomplete sequencing was indicated by rarefaction of sorted-subset datasets, despite the large sequencing depth. Pairwise subsampling led to the expectation that sequencing depth would affect the degree of clonotype sharing among donors. Sampling was limited to blood, and TCR repertoires in tissue likely differ from TCR repertoires in blood. Naive subsets generally had larger estimated clonotype richness than memory subsets did. Because the study included a small number of donors, the genetic and exposure-history diversity represented was limited. When a handful of donors were compared, the shared fraction of clonotypes was about 5% for naive CD4, over 3% for naive CD8, 2% to 2.5% for memory CD4, and less than 0.5% for memory CD8. Compared with non-shared clonotypes, the clonotypes found in all four sorted-subset donors had higher generation probabilities.

For the CD8 naive samples, CD45RO-negative cells were positively selected for CCR7, yielding a CD45RA+CCR7+ population from which TemRA cells were excluded. The donors were healthy, HIV-negative adults who had no recently reported acute infections or vaccinations. Every donor was a Caucasian adult living in Nashville, Tennessee, USA. Blood was obtained by leukapheresis, after which PBMCs were separated by Ficoll-Histopaque density gradient centrifugation and cryopreserved in liquid nitrogen vapor phase. Analytical flow cytometry was used to check the purity and quantity of every magnetically sorted T cell population. From each sorted fraction, genomic DNA was isolated and quantified by UV absorbance on a Nanodrop 2000c.

The sequence was obtained from a man aged 18 to 29 in good health. Some clones in this sample may be carry-over from other donors' samples. Specimen: naive CD8+ T cells from PBMCs. The meaning of the sample's cell subset or site label: CD45RA+CCR7+. In this chain, TRBV4-1 is recombined with TRBJ1-5; the D segment could be TRBD1, given 5 matching bases. The CDR3 corresponds to CASSQGIREPQHF. DNA sequence: TGCGCCAGCAGCCAAGGGATCAGGGAGCCCCAGCATTTT.